The sequence of this T cell receptor (beta chain) was determined in a study of control samples from healthy donors and cancer patients. The CDR3 runs to 13 residues. V was pared by 1 base and J by 7 bases, with 11 bases between. Germline CDR1 reads SGDLS; CDR2 reads YYNGEE. The repertoire was sequenced with immunoSEQ multiplex PCR; TCRdb's copy has only in-frame clones and lacks some. Of about 160,000 clones in the sample, 85% to 90% were seen once. Sequenced input: blood. V and J are TRBV9 and TRBJ2-5; perhaps TRBD2 as D (6 bases). The sequence was obtained from a man aged 30 to 39 in good health. This CDR3 is CASSVLASGTQYF. CDR3 nucleotides: TGTGCCAGCAGCGTACTAGCGTCCGGGACCCAGTACTTC.